Reported below is one TCR beta chain. The record originates from a study of control samples from healthy donors and cancer patients. TCRdb keeps only in-frame clones here, not all; method: immunoSEQ multiplex PCR. This sample has some 120,000 clones, with roughly 86% found just once. The material sequenced was blood. The source is a man in his 60s in good health.

The CDR3 loop reads CASSLDRGQGQPQHF. The DNA for the CDR3 is TGTGCCAGCTCACTCGACAGGGGGCAAGGTCAGCCCCAGCATTTT. The chain is built from TRBV18 and TRBJ1-5; 10 bases align to TRBD1. Germline V CDR1 and CDR2: KGHSH, LQKENI. The CDR3 is 15 amino acids. With 4 bases clipped from V and 6 bases from J, the junction kept 6 bases outside the gene matches.